The 5 T cell receptor beta chains presented below share a single source sample, sequenced in a study of spatial heterogeneity in lung cancer. Findings and caveats of the study: Mutation counts in tumors were tracked by counts of expanded intratumoral alpha and beta TCRs.

Each CDR3 protein is one row after TCRdb ran MiXCR on the 5' RACE reads. The sample lists 23,000 or so distinct CDR3 sequences, under 6.5% seen once, with 10% in the top ten. Their specific antigens are unknown. Time point given: sample taken at primary tumor resection. Sequenced material: lung tumor tissue, taken at surgery. The receptors were sampled from a male donor with early-stage non-small cell lung cancer.

At least ten counts were recorded for this clonotype. At one of its ends the junction is not consistent with the germline gene, which may arise from a read error. V gene TRBV3-1 combines with J gene TRBJ2-7, with TRBD1 matching over 12 bases. This CDR3 region has 13 residues. Germline V gene lookup returns CDR1 LGHDT and CDR2 YNNKEL (reference sequence). This CDR3 is CASSLGQGAQPSF. The CDR3, as DNA: TGTGCCAGCAGCCTGGGACAGGGGGCGCAACCTTCCTTC.

This clonotype was counted ten times or more. V is TRBV11-2 and J is TRBJ2-1; 9 bases align to TRBD2. The germline CDR1 and CDR2 sequences are SGHAT and FQNNGV. The CDR3 extends over 14 amino acids. The junction had 6 bases not matched to a gene; V was cut back by 4 bases and J by 8 bases. The CDR3 DNA reads as TGTGCCAGCAGCTCCTCCGGGACTAGCTATGAGCAGTTCTTC. Protein product: CASSSSGTSYEQFF.

This clonotype was observed a few times. V usage is TRBV7-2 and J usage is TRBJ2-7, with a tentative D call TRBD1 (6 bases). Per germline, CDR1 SGHTA and CDR2 FQGNSA. This CDR3 comprises 13 residues. V lost 1 base and J 2 bases, leaving 6 bases between the germline ends. CDR3: CASSLGTAYEQYF. The CDR3 nucleotides read TGTGCCAGCAGCTTAGGGACAGCCTACGAGCAGTACTTC. The full variable domain, completed using reference TRBV7-2 and TRBJ2-7, is GAGVSQSPSNKVTEKGKDVELRCDPISGHTALYWYRQSLGQGLEFLIYFQGNSAPDKSGLPSDRFSAERTGGSVSTLTIQRTQQEDSAVYLCASSLGTAYEQYFGPGTRLTVT.

In its sample, this clonotype was seen a few times. It may be a read error: a sequence one base away is much more abundant. The V gene is TRBV7-2, the J gene TRBJ2-2; D remains ambiguous. Germline CDR1 SGHTA, CDR2 FQGNSA. The CDR3 consists of 15 residues. V was pared by 5 bases and J by 7 bases, with 17 bases between. CDR3 in DNA: TGTGCCAGCAGCCCCTGGCCGGGCCCATGCGGGGAGCTGTTTTTT. This translates into CASSPWPGPCGELFF.

The rearrangement joins TRBV6-5 to TRBJ1-2; possibly TRBD1 for D (5 bases). This CDR3 is 12 amino acids long. The germline V and J ends were trimmed by 6 bases and 7 bases, with 12 bases remaining between them. CDR1 is MNHEY, CDR2 SVGAGI, per germline. CDR3 in DNA: TGTGCCAGCAGGGGGGGAGCTGGTGGCTACACCTTC. Amino acid sequence: CASRGGAGGYTF.